Here is one T cell receptor (beta chain) with its context. The antigen remains unidentified. TCRdb fed the reads into MiXCR, producing one record per CDR3 protein. The sample consists of approximately 43,000 distinct CDR3 sequences, roughly 20% of them appearing once. The sample belongs to a study of T cell repertoires in cytomegalovirus infection. On the study more broadly: Public TCR beta signature analysis indicated the presence of both CMV infection and matching HLA type. Regarding the study as a whole: Predominance within the ex vivo response was attributable to HLA-C-restricted CMV-specific TCR beta clonotypes. Cumulated frequencies of public TCR beta families served to identify carriers of CMV plus the relevant HLA.

Sequences were obtained from PBMCs, sequenced either directly or after in vitro stimulation (not recorded which). The receptor was isolated from a human donor in good health (CMV status not recorded). Some clones in this sample may be carry-over from other donors' samples.

Written as DNA, the CDR3 is TGTGCCAGCAGTTTATCGGTGGGTCCTAGCGAGCAGTACTTC. Amino acid sequence: CASSLSVGPSEQYF. The gene calls are TRBV27 and TRBJ2-7; D gene ambiguous. This CDR3 has 14 residues. V lost 0 bases and J lost 6, with 12 bases in between. Germline V CDR1 and CDR2: MNHEY, SMNVEV (reference sequence).